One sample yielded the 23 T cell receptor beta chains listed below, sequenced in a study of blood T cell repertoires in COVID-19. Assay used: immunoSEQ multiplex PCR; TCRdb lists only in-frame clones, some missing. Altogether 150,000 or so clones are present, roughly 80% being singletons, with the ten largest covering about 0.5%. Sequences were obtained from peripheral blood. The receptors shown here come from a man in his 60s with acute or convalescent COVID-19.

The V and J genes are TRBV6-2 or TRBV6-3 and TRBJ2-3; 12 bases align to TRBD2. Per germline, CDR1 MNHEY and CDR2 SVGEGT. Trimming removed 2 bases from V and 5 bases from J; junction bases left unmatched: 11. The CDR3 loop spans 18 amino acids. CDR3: CASSYPTSGGRDRDTQYF. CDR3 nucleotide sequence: TGTGCCAGCAGTTACCCGACTAGCGGGGGTAGGGACAGAGATACGCAGTATTTT.

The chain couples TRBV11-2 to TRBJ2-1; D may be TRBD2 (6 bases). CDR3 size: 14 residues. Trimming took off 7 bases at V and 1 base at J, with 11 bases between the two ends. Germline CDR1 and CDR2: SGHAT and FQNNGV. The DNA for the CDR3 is TGTGCCAGCACCTTGGGGACTTCCTACAATGAGCAGTTCTTC. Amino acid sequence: CASTLGTSYNEQFF.

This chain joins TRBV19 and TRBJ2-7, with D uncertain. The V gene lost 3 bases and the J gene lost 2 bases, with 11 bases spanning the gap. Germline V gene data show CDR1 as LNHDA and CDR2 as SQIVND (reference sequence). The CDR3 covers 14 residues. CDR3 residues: CASSIGSRTYEQYF. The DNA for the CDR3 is TGTGCCAGTAGTATTGGTAGCCGGACCTACGAGCAGTACTTC.

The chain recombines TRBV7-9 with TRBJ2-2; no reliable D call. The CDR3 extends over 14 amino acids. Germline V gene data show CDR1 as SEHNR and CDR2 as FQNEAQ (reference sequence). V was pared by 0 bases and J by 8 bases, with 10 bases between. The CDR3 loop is CASSLAAWAGELFF. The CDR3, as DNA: TGTGCCAGCAGCTTAGCCGCCTGGGCAGGGGAGCTGTTTTTT.

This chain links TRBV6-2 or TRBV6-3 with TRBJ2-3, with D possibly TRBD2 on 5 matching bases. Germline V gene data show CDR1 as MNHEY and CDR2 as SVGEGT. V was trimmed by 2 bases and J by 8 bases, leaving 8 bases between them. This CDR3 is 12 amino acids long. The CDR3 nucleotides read TGTGCCAGCAGTTACAAGGAGGCTACGCAGTATTTT. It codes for CASSYKEATQYF.

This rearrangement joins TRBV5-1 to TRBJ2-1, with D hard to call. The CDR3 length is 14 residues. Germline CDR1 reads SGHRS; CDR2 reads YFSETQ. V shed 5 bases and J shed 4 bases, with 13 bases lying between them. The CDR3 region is CASRMTSDYNEQFF. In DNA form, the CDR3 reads TGCGCCAGCAGAATGACTTCCGATTACAATGAGCAGTTCTTC.

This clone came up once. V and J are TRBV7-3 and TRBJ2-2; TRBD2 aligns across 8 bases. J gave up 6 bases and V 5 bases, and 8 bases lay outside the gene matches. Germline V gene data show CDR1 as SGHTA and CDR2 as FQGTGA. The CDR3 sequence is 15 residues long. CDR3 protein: CASSQAGERAGELFF. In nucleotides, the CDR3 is TGTGCCAGCAGCCAAGCGGGAGAGAGGGCCGGGGAGCTGTTTTTT. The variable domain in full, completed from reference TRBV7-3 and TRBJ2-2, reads GAGVSQTPSNKVTEKGKYVELRCDPISGHTALYWYRQSLGQGPEFLIYFQGTGAADDSGLPNDRFFAVRPEGSVSTLKIQRTERGDSAVYLCASSQAGERAGELFFGEGSRLTVL.

This chain's CDR3 is CASSFGIQDDQPQHF. In DNA form, the CDR3 reads TGTGCCAGCAGCTTTGGCATACAGGATGATCAGCCCCAGCATTTT. The rearrangement uses TRBV5-4 and TRBJ1-5; a possible D gene is TRBD1 (5 bases). Germline loops: CDR1 SGHNT, CDR2 YYREEE (reference sequence). V was pared by 2 bases and J by 5 bases, with 14 bases between. The CDR3 loop spans 15 amino acids.

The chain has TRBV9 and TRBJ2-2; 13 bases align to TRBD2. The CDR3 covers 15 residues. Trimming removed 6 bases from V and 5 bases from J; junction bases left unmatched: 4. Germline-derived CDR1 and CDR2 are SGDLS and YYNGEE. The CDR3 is CASNPTSGRTGELFF. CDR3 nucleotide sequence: TGTGCCAGCAACCCGACTAGCGGGAGGACCGGGGAGCTGTTTTTT.

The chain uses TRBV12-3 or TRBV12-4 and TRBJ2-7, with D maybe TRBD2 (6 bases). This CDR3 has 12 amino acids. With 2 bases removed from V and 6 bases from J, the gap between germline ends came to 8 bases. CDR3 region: CASSLSGGEQYF. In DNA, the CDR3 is TGTGCCAGCAGTTTATCCGGGGGCGAGCAGTACTTC.

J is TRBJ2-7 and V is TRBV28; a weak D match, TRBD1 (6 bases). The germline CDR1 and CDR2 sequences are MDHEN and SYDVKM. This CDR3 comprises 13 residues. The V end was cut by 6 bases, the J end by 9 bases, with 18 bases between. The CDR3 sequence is CASSFGTSPGQYF. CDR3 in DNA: TGTGCCAGCAGCTTTGGGACATCTCCCGGGCAGTACTTC.

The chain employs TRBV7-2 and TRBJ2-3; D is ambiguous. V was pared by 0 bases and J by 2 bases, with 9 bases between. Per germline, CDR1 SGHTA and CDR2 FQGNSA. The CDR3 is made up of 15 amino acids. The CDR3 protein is CASSLALVPTDTQYF. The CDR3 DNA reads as TGTGCCAGCAGCTTAGCGCTAGTCCCCACAGATACGCAGTATTTT.

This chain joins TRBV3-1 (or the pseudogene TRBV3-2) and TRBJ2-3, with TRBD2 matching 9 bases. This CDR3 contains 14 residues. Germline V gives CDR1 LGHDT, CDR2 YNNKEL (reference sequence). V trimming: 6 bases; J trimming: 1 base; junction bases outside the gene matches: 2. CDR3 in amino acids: CASRRTSGTDTQYF. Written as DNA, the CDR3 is TGTGCCAGCAGACGGACTAGCGGCACAGATACGCAGTATTTT.

CDR3 coding DNA: TGTGCCAGCAGCCAACGGACTAGCGGGGGAAGAGTCGAGCAGTACTTC. It yields the protein CASSQRTSGGRVEQYF. The chain links TRBV7-2 to TRBJ2-7; TRBD2 agrees at 13 bases. Trimming removed 5 bases from V and 6 bases from J; junction bases left unmatched: 10. The germline V gene has CDR1 SGHTA and CDR2 FQGNSA. This CDR3 has 16 amino acids. Full variable domain (missing parts from reference TRBV7-2 and TRBJ2-7): GAGVSQSPSNKVTEKGKDVELRCDPISGHTALYWYRQSLGQGLEFLIYFQGNSAPDKSGLPSDRFSAERTGGSVSTLTIQRTQQEDSAVYLCASSQRTSGGRVEQYFGPGTRLTVT.

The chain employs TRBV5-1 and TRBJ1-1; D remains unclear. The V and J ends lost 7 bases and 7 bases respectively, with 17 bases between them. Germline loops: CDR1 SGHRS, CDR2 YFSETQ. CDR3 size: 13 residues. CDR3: CASSRKRNGEAFF. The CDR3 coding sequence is TGCGCCAGCTCTAGGAAGAGAAATGGTGAAGCTTTCTTT. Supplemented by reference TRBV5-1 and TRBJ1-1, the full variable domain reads KAGVTQTPRYLIKTRGQQVTLSCSPISGHRSVSWYQQTPGQGLQFLFEYFSETQRNKGNFPGRFSGRQFSNSRSEMNVSTLELGDSALYLCASSRKRNGEAFFGQGTRLTVV.

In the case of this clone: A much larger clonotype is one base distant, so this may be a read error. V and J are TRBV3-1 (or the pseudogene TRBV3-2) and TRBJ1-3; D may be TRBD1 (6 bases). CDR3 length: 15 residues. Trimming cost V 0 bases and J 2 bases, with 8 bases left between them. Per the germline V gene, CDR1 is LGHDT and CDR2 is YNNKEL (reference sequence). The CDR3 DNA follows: TGTGCCAGCAGCCAAGATAGGGGGACTGGAAACACCATATATTTT. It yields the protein CASSQDRGTGNTIYF.

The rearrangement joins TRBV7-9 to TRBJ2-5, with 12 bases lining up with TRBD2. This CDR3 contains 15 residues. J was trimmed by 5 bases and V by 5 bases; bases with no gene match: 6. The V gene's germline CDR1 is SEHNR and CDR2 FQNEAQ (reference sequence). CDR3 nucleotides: TGTGCCAGCAGCGCGACTAGCGGGGGAGTGGAGACCCAGTACTTC. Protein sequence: CASSATSGGVETQYF.

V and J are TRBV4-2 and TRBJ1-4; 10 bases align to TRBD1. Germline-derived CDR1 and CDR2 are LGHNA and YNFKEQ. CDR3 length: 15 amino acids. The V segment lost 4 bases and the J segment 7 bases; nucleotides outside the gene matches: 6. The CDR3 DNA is TGTGCCAGCAGCCCACCGGGACAGGGGAGTGAAAAACTGTTTTTT. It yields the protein CASSPPGQGSEKLFF.

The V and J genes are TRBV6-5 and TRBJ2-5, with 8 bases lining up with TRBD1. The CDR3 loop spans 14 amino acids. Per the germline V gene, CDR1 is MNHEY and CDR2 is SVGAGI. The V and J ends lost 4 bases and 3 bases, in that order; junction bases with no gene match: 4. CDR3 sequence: CASSSMTGEETQYF. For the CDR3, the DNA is TGTGCCAGCAGTTCTATGACAGGGGAAGAGACCCAGTACTTC.

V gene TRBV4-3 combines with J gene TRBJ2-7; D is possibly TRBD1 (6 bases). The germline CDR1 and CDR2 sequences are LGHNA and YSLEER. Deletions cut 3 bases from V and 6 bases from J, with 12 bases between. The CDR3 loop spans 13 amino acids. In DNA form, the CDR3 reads TGCGCCAGCAGCCAGAACCGCAGGGGCGAGCAGTACTTC. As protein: CASSQNRRGEQYF.

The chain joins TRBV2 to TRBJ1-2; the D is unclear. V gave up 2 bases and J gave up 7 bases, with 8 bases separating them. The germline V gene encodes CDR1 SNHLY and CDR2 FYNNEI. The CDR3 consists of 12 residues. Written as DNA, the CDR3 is TGTGCCAGCAGTGAACGGGTTGGTGGCTACACCTTC. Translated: CASSERVGGYTF.

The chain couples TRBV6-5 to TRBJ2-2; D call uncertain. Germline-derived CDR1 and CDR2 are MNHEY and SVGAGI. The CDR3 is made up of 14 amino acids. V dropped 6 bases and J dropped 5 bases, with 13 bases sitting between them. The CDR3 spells CASRSGYETGELFF. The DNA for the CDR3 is TGTGCCAGCAGGTCCGGTTATGAGACCGGGGAGCTGTTTTTT.

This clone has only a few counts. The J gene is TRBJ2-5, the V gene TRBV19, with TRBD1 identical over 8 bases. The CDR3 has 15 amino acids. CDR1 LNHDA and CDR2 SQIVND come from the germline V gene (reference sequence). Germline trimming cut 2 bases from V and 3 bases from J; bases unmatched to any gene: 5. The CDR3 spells CASSISGDRKETQYF. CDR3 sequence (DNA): TGTGCCAGTAGTATATCCGGGGACAGGAAAGAGACCCAGTACTTC.